This is a list of T cell receptor beta chains from one sample in a study of CXCR3-negative and CXCR3-positive naive CD8 T cells. TCRdb re-called the 5' RACE reads, yielding one record per CDR3 amino acid sequence without DNA. The sample holds around 60,000 distinct CDR3 sequences. Source material: naive CXCR3- CD8+ T cells from blood. Receptor source: a human donor in good health. Some clones in this sample may be carry-over from other donors' samples. Both conserved end residues are part of each CDR3.

v_gene,j_gene,CDR3aa
TRBV11-2,TRBJ2-7,CASTQGYYEQYF
TRBV20-1,TRBJ1-5,CSSRAGNQPQHF
TRBV7-9,TRBJ2-7,CASNLQGPSYEQYF
TRBV11-3,TRBJ2-1,CASSPRGYNEQFF
TRBV4-3,TRBJ1-6,CASSQDAAQDDSYNSPLHF
TRBV18,TRBJ2-7,CASSPGTSDTYEQYF
TRBV20-1,TRBJ2-1,CSARLFASRALPYNEQFF
TRBV6-2/TRBV6-3,TRBJ2-1,CASSPSGGAFDEQFF
TRBV7-7,TRBJ2-5,CASSFRGQQQETQYF
TRBV3-1,TRBJ2-5,CASSHKGMAGPQETQYF
TRBV5-5,TRBJ2-2,CASSPGTRYTGELFF
TRBV5-1,TRBJ2-5,CASSLGGRGETQYF
TRBV7-9,TRBJ2-5,CASSLVQLAGGNQETQYF
TRBV29-1,TRBJ2-7,CSVVGRTDEQYF
TRBV29-1,TRBJ2-3,CSVEGPREGDTQYF
TRBV21-1,TRBJ1-6,CASSKVGGSSNSPLHF
TRBV6-2/TRBV6-3,TRBJ2-1,CASSLGATAERFF
TRBV15,TRBJ1-5,CATRTTGGNQPQHF
TRBV21-1,TRBJ1-1,CASVPKGGTEAFF
TRBV11-2,TRBJ2-3,CASSSPGRMDTQYF
TRBV28,TRBJ2-5,CASSTSRQGETQYF
TRBV7-7,TRBJ1-6,CASSLASGRPLHF
TRBV19,TRBJ2-1,CASSITASLDRPSYNEQFF
TRBV25-1,TRBJ2-7,CTSSEYRLAGGTASYEQYF
TRBV4-1,TRBJ2-2,CASSQDTGRYTGELFF
TRBV10-3,TRBJ2-7,CAISDGEPYEQYF
TRBV24-1,TRBJ2-2,CATSDGFRDRGGPNTGELFF
TRBV9,TRBJ2-7,CASSDTGGYEQYF
TRBV28,TRBJ2-2,CASKQDRDTNTGELFF
TRBV7-8,TRBJ2-2,CASSFANTGELFF
TRBV7-2,TRBJ2-5,CASSLIEKRGETQYF
TRBV29-1,TRBJ2-5,CSVEDMRGGGETQYF
TRBV29-1,TRBJ1-6,CSVKEGFEVNSPLHF
TRBV9,TRBJ1-1,CASSRGYSGTEAFF
TRBV29-1,TRBJ2-2,CSVEDIEGAGPSNTGELFF
TRBV28,TRBJ2-1,CASRAGTGYEQFF